The 8 T cell receptor beta chains listed next were all sequenced from one sample in a study of vaccination effects on CD4 cells after COVID-19. In the ViraFEST assay, antigen-specific CD4+ clonotypes were identified by expansion after peptide-pool stimulation. The culture ran for less than 12 days, and then CD4+ T cells were isolated. BNT162b2 vaccine or mRNA-1273 vaccine was given to participants in two doses. These receptors have no known antigen. Assay used: immunoSEQ multiplex PCR; TCRdb lists only in-frame clones, some missing. The table shows 57,000 or so clones, with around 78% occurring only once. Sequenced here: CD4+ T cells from PBMCs cultured with HCoV-229E spike peptides, sampled after COVID-19 vaccination. The source is a human donor who received a COVID-19 vaccine.

In DNA form, the CDR3 reads TGTGCCAGCTCACGCAACAGGGAACAAGAGACCCAGTACTTC. Protein product: CASSRNREQETQYF. The chain joins TRBV18 to TRBJ2-5, with D maybe TRBD1 (6 bases). The CDR3 is 14 residues long. Trimming removed 4 bases from V and 2 bases from J, with 11 bases in between. Germline CDR1 reads KGHSH; CDR2 reads LQKENI.

The chain couples TRBV2 to TRBJ2-5; D may be TRBD2 (6 bases). Per the germline V gene, CDR1 is SNHLY and CDR2 is FYNNEI. V dropped 8 bases and J dropped 4 bases, with 8 bases sitting between them. This CDR3 has 11 amino acids. DNA of the CDR3: TGTGCCAGCGGGGGAGGAGAGACCCAGTACTTC. Protein: CASGGGETQYF.

This chain connects TRBV10-3 to TRBJ1-1; 8 nucleotides match TRBD1. V trimming: 10 bases; J trimming: 2 bases; junction bases outside the gene matches: 18. The CDR3 contains 17 residues. Germline V CDR1 and CDR2: ENHRY, SYGVKD. This CDR3 is CATAPSGTGPKNTEAFF. For the CDR3, the DNA is TGTGCCACCGCACCCTCCGGGACAGGACCCAAAAACACTGAAGCTTTCTTT.

The CDR3 protein is CASSLTVGLSEKLFF. The CDR3 DNA reads TGTGCCAGCTCACTAACGGTCGGGCTCAGTGAAAAACTGTTTTTT. This rearrangement joins TRBV18 to TRBJ1-4, with unresolved D. The CDR3 length is 15 residues. Germline assignment: CDR1 KGHSH and CDR2 LQKENI. Deletions cut 4 bases from V and 7 bases from J, with 16 bases between. Filled out from reference TRBV18 and TRBJ1-4, the complete variable domain reads NAGVMQNPRHLVRRRGQEARLRCSPMKGHSHVYWYRQLPEEGLKFMVYLQKENIIDESGMPKERFSAEFPKEGPSILRIQQVVRGDSAAYFCASSLTVGLSEKLFFGSGTQLSVL.

This rearrangement joins TRBV4-1 to TRBJ1-3; no firm D call. The CDR3 covers 14 residues. With 3 bases removed from V and 0 bases from J, the gap between germline ends came to 6 bases. Germline assignment: CDR1 MGHRA and CDR2 YSYEKL. DNA for the CDR3: TGCGCCAGCAGCCATACCCACTCTGGAAACACCATATATTTT. Its translation: CASSHTHSGNTIYF.

V and J are TRBV29-1 and TRBJ2-5; D is uncertain. Germline V CDR1 and CDR2: SQVTM, ANQGSEA. V was shortened by 4 bases and J by 5 bases, with 17 bases between the two germline ends. The CDR3 extends over 14 amino acids. The CDR3, as DNA: TGCAGCGTTGTAGGCTTAATCGCGGTGGAGACCCAGTACTTC. This sequence encodes CSVVGLIAVETQYF.

The chain carries TRBV6-4 and TRBJ2-2; D not certain. V dropped 7 bases and J dropped 7 bases, with 10 bases sitting between them. This CDR3 contains 12 residues. Looked up from germline, CDR1 is MRHNA and CDR2 is SNTAGT. The CDR3 region is CASTPGFGELFF. For the CDR3, the DNA is TGTGCCAGCACCCCGGGCTTCGGGGAGCTGTTTTTT.

J is TRBJ2-7 and V is TRBV7-7; a weak D match, TRBD1 (5 bases). From germline, CDR1 is SSHAT and CDR2 FNYEAQ (reference sequence). There are 11 residues in the CDR3. The CDR3 nucleotides read TGTGCCAGCAGACCGGGCAGGGTGACGGTAGTC. This codes for CASRPGRVTVV.